The 8 T cell receptor beta chains listed next were all sequenced from one sample in a study of blood T cell repertoires in COVID-19. Here immunoSEQ multiplex PCR was the method, and the copy in TCRdb shows in-frame clones only, minus some. The sample lists some 160,000 clones; 70% to 90% were seen once. What was sequenced was peripheral blood. Source of these receptors: a woman older than 75 with COVID-19, enrolled during active disease.

The chain couples TRBV5-4 to TRBJ1-2; 7 bases fit TRBD1. In germline, CDR1 is SGHNT, CDR2 YYREEE (reference sequence). This CDR3 is 15 amino acids long. The V and J ends lost 2 bases and 6 bases, in that order; junction bases with no gene match: 10. CDR3 bases: TGTGCCAGCAGCTTTCCCCAGGGGGTGGCGGATGGCTACACCTTC. Translated: CASSFPQGVADGYTF.

The V gene is TRBV21-1, the J gene TRBJ2-1; the D call in the table, TRBD2, was not verified against the DNA. TRBV21-1 is noted as a pseudogene. The CDR3 is made up of 18 amino acids. CDR3 loop: CASSTNSGTSGAPNEQFF. In nucleotides, the CDR3 is TGTGCCAGCAGCACTAATTCCGGGACTAGCGGGGCGCCCAATGAGCAGTTCTTC.

V usage is TRBV5-5 and J usage is TRBJ1-2, with 9 positions matching TRBD1. Losses at the gene ends were 1 base for V and 8 bases for J; bases not matched to a gene: 6. CDR1 is SGHKS, CDR2 YYEKEE, per germline (reference sequence). There are 14 residues in the CDR3. The DNA for the CDR3 is TGTGCCAGCAGCTTGCAACAGGGGGCGGTCGGCTACACCTTC. It yields the protein CASSLQQGAVGYTF.

This chain's CDR3 is CASGLPRGQGGEAFF. CDR3 nucleotide sequence: TGTGCTAGTGGTTTGCCGAGGGGGCAAGGAGGTGAAGCTTTCTTT. The chain combines TRBV12-5 with TRBJ1-1, with 7 bases lining up with TRBD1. Looked up from germline, CDR1 is LGHNT and CDR2 is FRNRAP. The V segment lost 2 bases and the J segment 7 bases; nucleotides outside the gene matches: 10. The CDR3 spans 15 residues.

The chain employs TRBV5-1 and TRBJ2-2, with D possibly matching TRBD1 (5 bases). Germline V gene sequence: CDR1 SGHRS, CDR2 YFSETQ. This CDR3 contains 14 residues. V was trimmed by 5 bases and J by 0 bases, leaving 8 bases between them. CDR3 nucleotides: TGCGCCAGCAGGGGGCGCACGAACACCGGGGAGCTGTTTTTT. As protein: CASRGRTNTGELFF.

CDR3 region: CASRLGDSLLSNYGYTF. The CDR3 DNA reads TGCGCCAGCCGGCTTGGGGACAGTCTCCTAAGTAACTATGGCTACACCTTC. The chain is built from TRBV5-1 and TRBJ1-2, with 7 positions matching TRBD1. Germline CDR1 SGHRS, CDR2 YFSETQ. J gave up 1 base and V 7 bases, and 16 bases lay outside the gene matches. The CDR3 runs 17 residues.

The chain couples TRBV9 to TRBJ2-5, with 9 nucleotides matching TRBD1. The germline V gene has CDR1 SGDLS and CDR2 YYNGEE. V lost 1 base, J lost 6 bases, and 4 bases stayed unmatched. This CDR3 comprises 14 residues. The CDR3: CASSVQDRGQTQYF. CDR3 nucleotide sequence: TGTGCCAGCAGCGTACAGGACAGGGGACAGACCCAGTACTTC.

A single count supports this clone. The rearrangement uses TRBV27 and TRBJ1-4, with D unresolved. CDR1 is MNHEY, CDR2 SMNVEV, per germline (reference sequence). V shed 10 bases and J shed 4 bases, with 10 bases lying between them. This CDR3 has 12 residues. The CDR3 loop reads CATGILNEKLFF. The CDR3 coding sequence is TGTGCCACGGGGATACTTAATGAAAAACTGTTTTTT. The full variable domain, with the rest looked up from reference TRBV27 and TRBJ1-4, is EAQVTQNPRYLITVTGKKLTVTCSQNMNHEYMSWYRQDPGLGLRQIYYSMNVEVTDKGDVPEGYKVSRKEKRNFPLILESPSPNQTSLYFCATGILNEKLFFGSGTQLSVL.